This T cell receptor beta chain is drawn from a study of metastatic and nonmetastatic thyroid tumors. Before thyroid surgery, none of the patients had received any treatment. Findings and caveats of the study: Reports indicated that malignant thyroid tumors showed significantly higher TCR beta diversity than benign nodules did, in blood and tumor.

As regards this clone: Antigen unknown.

TCRdb re-analyzed the PCR reads through MiXCR. The sample has about 85,000 clones, 8.6% seen once. CDR3 size: 15 residues. V was cut by 3 bases and J by 2 bases, with 11 bases left in between. Sequenced sample: blood. This clonotype was sampled from a female donor with papillary thyroid cancer or a benign thyroid nodule (not recorded which). Some clones in this sample may be carry-over from other donors' samples. The chain joins TRBV12-3 or TRBV12-4 to TRBJ1-3, with D perhaps TRBD1 (6 bases). The CDR3 sequence: CASSLRGATGNTIYF. The DNA of the CDR3 is TGTGCCAGCAGTTTGAGGGGGGCTACTGGAAACACCATATATTTT.